This T cell receptor (beta chain) stems from a study of breast tumors, draining lymph nodes, adjacent tissues. Notes on the study in general: Compared with lymph nodes, tumors were less diverse; compared with nontumor tissue, more. Most tumor T cells seemingly derive from lymph node, then expand in tumor. Data only fit, rather than demonstrated, lymph node origin of most tumor T cells.

V was clipped by 3 bases and J by 7 bases, with 14 bases between them. This CDR3 contains 14 residues. Breast cancer patients provided tissue from their axillary draining lymph nodes. This clonotype was seen at least ten times. Antigen specificity is unknown. TCRdb recomputed calls from the multiplex PCR reads with MiXCR, one row per CDR3 protein. This sample yields around 290,000 distinct CDR3 sequences, of which roughly 30% are seen a single time; more than 1% belongs to the top ten. Sequencing was performed on axillary lymph node tissue. The TCR sequence derives from a female donor with breast cancer. Some clones in this sample may be carry-over from other donors' samples. The chain is built from TRBV12-3 or TRBV12-4 and TRBJ2-3; D may match TRBD1 or TRBD2 (6 bases each). The CDR3 reads CASSFQTGGNTQYF. CDR3 DNA sequence: TGTGCCAGCAGTTTTCAAACCGGGGGCAATACGCAGTATTTT.